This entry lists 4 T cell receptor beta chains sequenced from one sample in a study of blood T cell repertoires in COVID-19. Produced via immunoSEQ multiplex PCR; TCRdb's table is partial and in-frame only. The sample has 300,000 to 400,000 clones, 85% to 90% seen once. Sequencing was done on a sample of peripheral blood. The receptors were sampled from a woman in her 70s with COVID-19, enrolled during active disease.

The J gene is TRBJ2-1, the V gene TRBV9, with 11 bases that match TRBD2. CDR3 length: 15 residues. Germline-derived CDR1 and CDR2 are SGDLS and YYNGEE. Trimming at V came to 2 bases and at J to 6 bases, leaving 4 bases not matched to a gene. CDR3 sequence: CASSVMTSGVNEQFF. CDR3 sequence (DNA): TGTGCCAGCAGCGTCATGACTAGCGGGGTCAATGAGCAGTTCTTC.

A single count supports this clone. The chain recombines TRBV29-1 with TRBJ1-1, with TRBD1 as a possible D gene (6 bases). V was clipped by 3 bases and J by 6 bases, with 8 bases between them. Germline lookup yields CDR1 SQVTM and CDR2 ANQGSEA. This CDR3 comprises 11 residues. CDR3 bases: TGCAGCGTTGACAGGGGCGCTGAAGCTTTCTTT. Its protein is CSVDRGAEAFF.

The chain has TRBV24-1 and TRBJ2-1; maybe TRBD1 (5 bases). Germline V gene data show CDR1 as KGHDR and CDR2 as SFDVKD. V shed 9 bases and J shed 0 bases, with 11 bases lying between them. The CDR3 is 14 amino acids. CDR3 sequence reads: CATADRSSYNEQFF. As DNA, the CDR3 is TGTGCCACCGCCGACAGATCCTCCTACAATGAGCAGTTCTTC.

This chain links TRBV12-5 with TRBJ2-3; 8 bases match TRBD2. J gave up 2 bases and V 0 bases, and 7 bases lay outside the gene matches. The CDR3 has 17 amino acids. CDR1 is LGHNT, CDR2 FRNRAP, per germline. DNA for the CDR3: TGTGCTAGTGGTTTGGTACTGGCGGGGGGTTTCACAGATACGCAGTATTTT. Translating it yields CASGLVLAGGFTDTQYF.